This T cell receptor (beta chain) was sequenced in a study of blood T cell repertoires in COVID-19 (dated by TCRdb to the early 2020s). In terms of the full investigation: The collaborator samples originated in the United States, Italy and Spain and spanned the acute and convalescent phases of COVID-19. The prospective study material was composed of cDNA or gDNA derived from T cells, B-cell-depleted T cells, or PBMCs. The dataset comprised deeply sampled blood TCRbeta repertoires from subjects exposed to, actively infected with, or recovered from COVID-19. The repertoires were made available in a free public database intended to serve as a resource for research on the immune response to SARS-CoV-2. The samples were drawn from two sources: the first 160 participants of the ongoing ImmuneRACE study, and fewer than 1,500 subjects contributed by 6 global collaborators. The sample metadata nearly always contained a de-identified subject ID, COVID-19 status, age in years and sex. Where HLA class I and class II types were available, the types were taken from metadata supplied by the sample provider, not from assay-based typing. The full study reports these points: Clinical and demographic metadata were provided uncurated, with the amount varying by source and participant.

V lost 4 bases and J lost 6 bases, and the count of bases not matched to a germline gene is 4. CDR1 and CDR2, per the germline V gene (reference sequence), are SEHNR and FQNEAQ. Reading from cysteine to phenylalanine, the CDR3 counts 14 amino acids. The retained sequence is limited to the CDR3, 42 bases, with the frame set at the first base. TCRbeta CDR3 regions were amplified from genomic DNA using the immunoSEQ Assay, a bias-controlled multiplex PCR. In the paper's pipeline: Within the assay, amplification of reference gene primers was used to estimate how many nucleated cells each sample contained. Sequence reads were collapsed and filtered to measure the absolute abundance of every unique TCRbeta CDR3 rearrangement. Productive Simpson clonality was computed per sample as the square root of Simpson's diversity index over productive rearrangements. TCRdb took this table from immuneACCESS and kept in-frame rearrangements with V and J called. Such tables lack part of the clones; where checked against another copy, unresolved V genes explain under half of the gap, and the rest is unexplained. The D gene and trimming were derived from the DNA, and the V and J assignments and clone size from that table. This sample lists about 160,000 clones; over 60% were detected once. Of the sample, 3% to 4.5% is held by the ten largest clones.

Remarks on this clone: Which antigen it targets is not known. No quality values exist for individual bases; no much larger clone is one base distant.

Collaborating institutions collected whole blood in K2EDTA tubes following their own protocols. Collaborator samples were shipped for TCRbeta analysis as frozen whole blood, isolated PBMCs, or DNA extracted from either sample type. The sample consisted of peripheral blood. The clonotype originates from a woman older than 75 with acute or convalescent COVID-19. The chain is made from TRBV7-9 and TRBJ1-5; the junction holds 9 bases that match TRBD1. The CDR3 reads CASSSTGGFQPQHF. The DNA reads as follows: TGTGCCAGCAGCTCCACAGGGGGCTTTCAGCCCCAGCATTTT.